This TCR beta chain was captured in a study of cytomegalovirus exposure and HLA in healthy donors. This CDR3 contains 12 residues. The germline V gene encodes CDR1 KGHSH and CDR2 LQKENI. V was trimmed by 4 bases and J by 4 bases, leaving 5 bases between them. The primer mix had 60 Vbeta and 13 Jbeta primers. Assay used: immunoSEQ multiplex PCR; TCRdb lists only in-frame clones, some missing. Of over 40,000 clones listed, under 75% are singletons. The source material was PBMCs. This sequence was found in a young man in good health and CMV-seronegative. The chain couples TRBV18 to TRBJ1-5, with unresolved D. The CDR3, as DNA: TGTGCCAGCTCACTCCCAAATCAGCCCCAGCATTTT. It translates to CASSLPNQPQHF.